This TCR beta chain was profiled in a study of blood T cell repertoires in COVID-19. Background on the study: The samples span acute and convalescent COVID-19 from the United States, Italy and Spain.

Enrolled through a virtual design, the participants were between about 18 and 100 years of age and came from roughly 22 US areas. The study assigned cohorts using participant-reported clinical history. Sequencing used immunoSEQ multiplex PCR; TCRdb keeps in-frame clones, though not all of them. The top ten hold about 4% of the sample, which has some 340,000 clones, 90% to 95% seen once. Germline V gives CDR1 MNHEY, CDR2 SMNVEV (reference sequence). The germline V and J ends were trimmed by 10 bases and 3 bases, with 16 bases remaining between them. CDR3 length: 14 residues. This clonotype was sampled from a woman in her 30s who had been exposed to COVID-19. This rearrangement joins TRBV27 to TRBJ2-1, with D maybe TRBD1 (6 bases). The sample consisted of PBMCs or T cells enriched from blood (not recorded which). The CDR3 DNA is TGTGCCACCGCCGGACAGTGGCTCTACAATGAGCAGTTCTTC. Translated: CATAGQWLYNEQFF.